The 3 T cell receptor beta chains below come from one sample, sequenced in a study of tumor and adjacent non-tumor tissue in lung cancer. The library came from three nested PCR rounds adapted from ARM-PCR protocols. From the multiplex PCR reads, TCRdb called clonotypes with MiXCR, one entry per CDR3 protein. The repertoire holds 78,000 or so distinct CDR3 sequences, with roughly 80% as singletons. No cell sorting was done before RNA was extracted from the tissue. Sequences were obtained from lung tumor tissue. Every receptor here comes from a woman aged 45 to 65 with non-small cell lung cancer.

Regarding this clonotype: Because it lacks the conserved phenylalanine or tryptophan at the end, this CDR3 is likely a read error. The CDR3 DNA sequence: TGTGCCAGCAGTTTAGACAAAACCTTCGAGCAGTACTAC. It specifies CASSLDKTFEQYY. The chain has TRBV12-3 or TRBV12-4 and TRBJ2-7; no definite D call. CDR3 length: 13 residues. Between the trimmed V and J ends, which lost 1 base and 6 bases, there was a span of 10 bases.

Comments on this clonotype: Germline and junction disagree at one end, which may indicate a read error. The genes are TRBV20-1 and TRBJ1-5; D gene uncertain. This CDR3 comprises 15 residues. CDR1 is DFQATT and CDR2 is SNEGSKA in the germline V gene (reference sequence). Written as DNA, the CDR3 is TGCAGTGCTAGAAGCGGCTCGAATAGCAATCAGTCCCAGCTTTTT. This sequence encodes CSARSGSNSNQSQLF.

A note on this clonotype: This may stem from a read error, because a much larger clone lies one nucleotide away. V gene TRBV14 combines with J gene TRBJ1-3, with no clear D. The CDR3 length is 15 residues. V was pared by 4 bases and J by 0 bases, with 10 bases between. The V gene's germline CDR1 is SGHDN and CDR2 FVKESK. The CDR3 coding sequence is TGTGCCAGCAGCCTTAAGTCGAGCTCTGGAAACACCATATATTTT. Translating it yields CASSLKSSSGNTIYF.